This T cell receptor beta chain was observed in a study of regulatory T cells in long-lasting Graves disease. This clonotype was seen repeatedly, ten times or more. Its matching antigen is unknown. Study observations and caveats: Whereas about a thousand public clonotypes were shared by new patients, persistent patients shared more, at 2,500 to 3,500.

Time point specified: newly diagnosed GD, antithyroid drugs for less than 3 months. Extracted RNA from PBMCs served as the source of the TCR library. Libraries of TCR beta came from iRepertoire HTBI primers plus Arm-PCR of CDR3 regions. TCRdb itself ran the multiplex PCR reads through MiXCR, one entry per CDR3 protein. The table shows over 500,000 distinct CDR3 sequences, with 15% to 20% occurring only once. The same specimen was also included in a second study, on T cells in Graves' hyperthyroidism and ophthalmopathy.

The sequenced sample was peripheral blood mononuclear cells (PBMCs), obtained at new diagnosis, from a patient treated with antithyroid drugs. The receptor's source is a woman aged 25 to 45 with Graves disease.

The CDR3 protein is CASSPTGLGDTQYF. The DNA of the CDR3 is TGTGCCAGCAGCCCGACAGGGTTGGGGGATACGCAGTATTTT. The chain joins TRBV28 to TRBJ2-3; 7 bases agree with TRBD1. CDR1 and CDR2 (germline): MDHEN, SYDVKM. Trimming removed 6 bases from V and 6 bases from J; junction bases left unmatched: 9. The CDR3 runs 14 residues.